These 5 T cell receptor beta chains originate from one sample sequenced in a study of blood T cell repertoires in COVID-19 (TCRdb year 2020). Libraries were prepared through the immunoSEQ multiplex PCR assay. Imported from immuneACCESS, the table was reduced by TCRdb to in-frame sequences with V and J called. These copies leave out some clones; in studies compared against another copy, an unresolved V gene accounts for under half, and the cause of the remainder is not known. The sample table holds roughly 390,000 clones, of which 85% were seen once. The top ten clones comprise 3% to 4.5% of the sample. Sequenced input: peripheral blood. The receptors here all came from a woman younger than 35 with acute or convalescent COVID-19.

Here the CDR3 reads CASSWGDREAKNIQYF. In DNA form, the CDR3 reads TGCGCCAGCAGCTGGGGGGACAGGGAAGCCAAAAACATTCAGTACTTC. The rearrangement uses TRBV5-1 and TRBJ2-4; 9 bases are shared with TRBD1. CDR3 length: 16 amino acids. Germline lookup yields CDR1 SGHRS and CDR2 YFSETQ. The trim removed 3 bases at V and 0 bases at J, leaving 4 bases unmatched.

V usage is TRBV6-6 and J usage is TRBJ2-7, with a possible D match to TRBD2 (6 bases). Trimming cost V 4 bases and J 2 bases, with 12 bases left between them. The CDR3 totals 14 residues. Germline loops: CDR1 MNHNY, CDR2 SVGAGI (reference sequence). The CDR3 reads CASSSGVFPYEQYF. In nucleotides, the CDR3 is TGTGCCAGCAGTTCGGGAGTGTTTCCCTACGAGCAGTACTTC.

This chain connects TRBV14 to TRBJ1-1, with 9 nucleotides matching TRBD1. V shed 4 bases, J shed 4 bases, and the junction held 4 bases outside the gene matches. This CDR3 has 14 amino acids. Germline assignment: CDR1 SGHDN and CDR2 FVKESK. The CDR3 is CASSRGDRVTEAFF. The CDR3 DNA reads as TGTGCCAGCAGCCGGGGGGACAGGGTCACTGAAGCTTTCTTT.

This clone was seen a handful of times. This rearrangement joins TRBV20-1 to TRBJ1-2, with no clear D. From germline, CDR1 is DFQATT and CDR2 SNEGSKA (reference sequence). The CDR3 has 8 amino acids. Trimming cost V 5 bases and J 8 bases, with 3 bases left between them. The CDR3 region has the DNA TGCAGTGCTGCGGGCTACACCTTC. As protein: CSAAGYTF.

This clone was seen a single time. The chain employs TRBV5-4 and TRBJ1-4, with D perhaps matching TRBD1 (5 bases). CDR1 and CDR2 (germline): SGHNT, YYREEE (reference sequence). The CDR3 runs to 15 residues. V lost 0 bases, J lost 8 bases, and 14 bases lay in between. The CDR3 spells CASSLAEQGGEKLFF. CDR3 nucleotide sequence: TGTGCCAGCAGCTTGGCCGAGCAGGGAGGGGAAAAACTGTTTTTT.